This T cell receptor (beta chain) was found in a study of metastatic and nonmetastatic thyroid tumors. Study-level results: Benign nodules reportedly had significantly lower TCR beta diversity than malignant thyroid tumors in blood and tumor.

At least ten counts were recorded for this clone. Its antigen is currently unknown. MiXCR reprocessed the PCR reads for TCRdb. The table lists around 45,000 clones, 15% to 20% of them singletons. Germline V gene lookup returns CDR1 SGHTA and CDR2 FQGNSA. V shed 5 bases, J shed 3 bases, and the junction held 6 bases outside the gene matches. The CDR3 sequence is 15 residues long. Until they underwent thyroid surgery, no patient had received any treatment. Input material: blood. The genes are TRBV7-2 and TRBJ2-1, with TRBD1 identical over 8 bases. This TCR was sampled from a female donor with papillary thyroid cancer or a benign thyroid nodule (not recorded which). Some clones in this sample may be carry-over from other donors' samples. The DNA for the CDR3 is TGTGCCAGCAGCGGAACAGGGGGATTCTACAATGAGCAGTTCTTC. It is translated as CASSGTGGFYNEQFF.